Shown below are 5 T cell receptor beta chains from a single sample sequenced in a study of T cells after yellow fever vaccination. In TCRdb, the 5' RACE reads were re-called with MiXCR into one record per CDR3 protein. The sample records 250,000 to 350,000 distinct CDR3 sequences, 8.7% being singletons. The material sequenced was CD4+ T cells sorted from PBMCs, taken 5 days after the yellow fever booster vaccination. Every receptor here comes from a man younger than 35 who received the YFV17D yellow fever vaccine.

This clonotype has a handful of counts. The rearrangement links TRBV6-2 or TRBV6-3 to TRBJ2-5, with D tentatively TRBD1 (6 bases). The CDR3 is made up of 16 amino acids. Trimming left V 2 bases short and J 0 bases short, with 13 bases between. Germline loops: CDR1 MNHEY, CDR2 SVGEGT. CDR3 in DNA: TGTGCCAGCAGTTACCCGAATGGACAGTACCAAGAGACCCAGTACTTC. Its translation: CASSYPNGQYQETQYF.

This clonotype was found a few times. The J gene is TRBJ2-5, the V gene TRBV3-1; D is perhaps TRBD1 or TRBD2 (5 bases each). CDR3 length: 16 amino acids. Germline V gene lookup returns CDR1 LGHDT and CDR2 YNNKEL (reference sequence). V was shortened by 0 bases and J by 2 bases, with 13 bases between the two germline ends. The CDR3 bases are TGTGCCAGCAGCCAAGATGCCGGGGCTCTACAAGAGACCCAGTACTTC. This codes for CASSQDAGALQETQYF.

This clonotype has only a few counts. The rearrangement uses TRBV5-1 and TRBJ2-2, with TRBD1 identical over 8 bases. Germline loops: CDR1 SGHRS, CDR2 YFSETQ. The CDR3 has 14 amino acids. With 2 bases clipped from V and 7 bases from J, the junction kept 4 bases outside the gene matches. CDR3 coding DNA: TGCGCCAGCAGCTTCCAGGGGGCCGACGGGGAGCTGTTTTTT. This gives the protein CASSFQGADGELFF.

This clonotype was observed at least ten times. This sequence joins TRBV29-1 and TRBJ1-2; D ambiguous. Germline assignment: CDR1 SQVTM and CDR2 ANQGSEA. The CDR3 is made up of 11 amino acids. Trimming shortened V by 6 bases and J by 6 bases, and 11 bases separated the two germline ends. The CDR3: CSVQAGDGYTF. The CDR3, as DNA: TGCAGCGTGCAGGCCGGGGATGGCTACACCTTC.

CDR3 in amino acids: CSARDPYTSGGTLGGELFF. CDR3 nucleotide sequence: TGCAGTGCTAGAGATCCTTATACTAGCGGGGGTACACTGGGCGGAGAGCTGTTTTTT. The chain carries TRBV20-1 and TRBJ2-2; the match to TRBD2 covers 11 bases. Germline V gene sequence: CDR1 DFQATT, CDR2 SNEGSKA (reference sequence). Trimming removed 0 bases from V and 11 bases from J; junction bases left unmatched: 20. The CDR3 consists of 19 residues.